This T cell receptor beta chain was identified during a study of cytomegalovirus exposure and HLA in healthy donors. Study-wide results and caveats: DRB1 had the most TCR associations and HLA-C the fewest, a later analysis found, with rates varying by HLA locus. According to an earlier analysis, most TCR beta V segments yielded productive rearrangements about 90% or about 30% of the time. In most subjects, TCR beta sequences reportedly gave accurate predictions of HLA-A and HLA-B alleles.

CDR3 length equals 16 residues. The V segment lost 1 base and the J segment 5 bases; nucleotides outside the gene matches: 4. The germline V gene encodes CDR1 SNHLY and CDR2 FYNNEI. The PCR had 60 Vbeta and 13 Jbeta primers. The data were produced by immunoSEQ multiplex PCR, yet TCRdb's version contains in-frame clones alone and is incomplete. The table lists some 55,000 clones, 70% to 85% of them singletons. For this clone: Its cognate antigen is unknown.

The V gene is TRBV2, the J gene TRBJ1-6; 8 nucleotides line up with TRBD1. The TCR comes from a man aged 35 to 55 in good health and CMV-seronegative. Sequencing used PBMCs. The CDR3, as DNA: TGTGCCAGCAGTGAAGACAGGGGGGTCCATAATTCACCCCTCCACTTT. Its translation: CASSEDRGVHNSPLHF.